One sample yielded the 13 T cell receptor beta chains listed below, sequenced in a study of blood T cell repertoires in COVID-19. Assay: immunoSEQ multiplex PCR; the TCRdb copy retains only in-frame clones and omits some. The top ten clones hold just under 7.5% of a sample with about 340,000 clones, 88% of them seen once. The specimen was peripheral blood. These receptors originate from a woman aged 70 to 79 with COVID-19, enrolled during active disease.

This chain uses TRBV10-1 with TRBJ2-1; possibly TRBD1 for D (7 bases). The germline V and J ends were trimmed by 3 bases and 5 bases, with 14 bases remaining between them. This CDR3 contains 15 residues. CDR1 is WNHNN, CDR2 SYGVQD, per germline (reference sequence). The CDR3 protein is CASSETRDSNNEQFF. CDR3 DNA sequence: TGCGCCAGCAGTGAAACGCGGGACAGTAACAATGAGCAGTTCTTC.

This chain joins TRBV5-1 and TRBJ2-2, with 10 bases lining up with TRBD2. With 4 bases clipped from V and 4 bases from J, the junction kept 7 bases outside the gene matches. The germline V gene encodes CDR1 SGHRS and CDR2 YFSETQ. This CDR3 is built from 16 residues. The CDR3 DNA reads TGCGCCAGCAGCCCAGTACTAGCGGGGTCCACCGGGGAGCTGTTTTTT. It encodes CASSPVLAGSTGELFF.

The rearrangement uses TRBV9 and TRBJ1-2; possible D gene TRBD1, 5 bases. Germline loops: CDR1 SGDLS, CDR2 YYNGEE. The CDR3 is made up of 18 amino acids. Trimming took off 1 base at V and 3 bases at J, with 22 bases between the two ends. The CDR3 DNA follows: TGTGCCAGCAGCGTAAGCGACGAAGGGAGGGGCCCGTACTATGGCTACACCTTC. Residues: CASSVSDEGRGPYYGYTF.

The V and J genes are TRBV15 and TRBJ2-3; D possibly corresponds to TRBD1 (6 bases). Between the trimmed V and J ends, which lost 4 bases and 6 bases, there was a span of 17 bases. The CDR3 totals 15 residues. Germline V gene sequence: CDR1 LNHNV, CDR2 YYDKDF (reference sequence). The CDR3 DNA reads TGTGCCACCAGCATCCTTGATGGGGGCCCTGATACGCAGTATTTT. Protein product: CATSILDGGPDTQYF.

The CDR3: CASSSGTTIYGYTF. DNA for the CDR3: TGTGCCAGCAGTAGCGGGACAACCATCTATGGCTACACCTTC. The chain combines TRBV28 with TRBJ1-2; D is perhaps TRBD1 (6 bases). The CDR3 contains 14 residues. Trimming took off 5 bases at V and 4 bases at J, with 14 bases between the two ends. The germline CDR1 and CDR2 sequences are MDHEN and SYDVKM.

The rearrangement links TRBV7-2 to TRBJ2-7, with 9 bases that match TRBD1. The CDR3 is 14 residues long. CDR1 and CDR2 (germline): SGHTA, FQGNSA. The ends lost 5 bases at V and 3 bases at J; junction bases unmatched: 5. The CDR3 bases are TGTGCCAGCAGCCCGTGGACAGGGGACTACGAGCAGTACTTC. It yields the protein CASSPWTGDYEQYF. The variable domain in full, with the rest retrieved from reference TRBV7-2 and TRBJ2-7, is GAGVSQSPSNKVTEKGKDVELRCDPISGHTALYWYRQSLGQGLEFLIYFQGNSAPDKSGLPSDRFSAERTGGSVSTLTIQRTQQEDSAVYLCASSPWTGDYEQYFGPGTRLTVT.

The V gene is TRBV28, the J gene TRBJ2-2; TRBD2 might be the D (5 bases). The CDR3 has 16 residues. The germline V and J ends were trimmed by 5 bases and 4 bases, with 17 bases remaining between them. The V gene's germline CDR1 is MDHEN and CDR2 SYDVKM. In nucleotides, the CDR3 is TGTGCCAGCAGTCCAAGGCGAGGGCTCGGCACCGGGGAGCTGTTTTTT. Protein: CASSPRRGLGTGELFF.

V is TRBV27 and J is TRBJ1-2, with a weak D call TRBD1 (6 bases). Germline CDR1 reads MNHEY; CDR2 reads SMNVEV (reference sequence). CDR3 length equals 16 residues. Between the trimmed V and J ends, which lost 4 bases and 1 base, there was a span of 16 bases. The CDR3 reads CASSWIYRDNNYGYTF. For the CDR3, the DNA is TGTGCCAGCAGTTGGATTTACCGGGACAATAACTATGGCTACACCTTC.

This clone was found a few times. The chain joins TRBV25-1 to TRBJ1-2; unclear D gene. V lost 1 base to trimming and J lost 8 bases, with 14 bases between them. This CDR3 spans 14 amino acids. Germline CDR1 reads MGHDK; CDR2 reads SYGVNS. CDR3: CASSESVQALGYTF. As DNA, the CDR3 is TGTGCCAGCAGTGAATCGGTCCAGGCCCTGGGCTACACCTTC.

CDR3 nucleotides: TGTGCCAGCAGCCGGACAGACTCTGGAAACACCATATATTTT. It encodes CASSRTDSGNTIYF. This sequence joins TRBV3-1 (or the pseudogene TRBV3-2) and TRBJ1-3, with D possibly being TRBD1 (6 bases). The CDR3 covers 14 residues. V lost 4 bases and J lost 0, with 7 bases in between. The germline CDR1 and CDR2 sequences are LGHDT and YNNKEL (reference sequence).

This clone was picked up a small number of times. The chain employs TRBV29-1 and TRBJ1-1, with unresolved D. Germline-derived CDR1 and CDR2 are SQVTM and ANQGSEA. The CDR3 loop spans 13 amino acids. V was cut by 7 bases and J by 3 bases, with 15 bases left in between. CDR3 sequence: CSGGGLSDTEAFF. The CDR3 DNA sequence: TGCAGCGGGGGTGGGCTGTCGGACACTGAAGCTTTCTTT.

The table lists this clone with a few counts. The chain recombines TRBV5-6 with TRBJ1-1; the D gene is possibly TRBD1 (5 bases). Germline V gene data show CDR1 as SGHDT and CDR2 as YYEEEE. CDR3 length: 12 residues. V was pared by 3 bases and J by 11 bases, with 14 bases between. CDR3 protein: CASSWGGEDAFF. The CDR3 DNA follows: TGTGCCAGCAGCTGGGGCGGGGAGGACGCTTTCTTT.

V and J are TRBV27 and TRBJ1-1; 7 nucleotides line up with TRBD1. Unmatched junction bases numbered 16, after V lost 2 bases and J lost 1 base. The germline CDR1 and CDR2 sequences are MNHEY and SMNVEV (reference sequence). This CDR3 has 19 amino acids. The CDR3 loop is CASSLDRERGQGQNTEAFF. The CDR3 bases are TGTGCCAGCAGTTTAGACAGGGAAAGGGGACAAGGCCAGAACACTGAAGCTTTCTTT.